This T cell receptor beta chain is drawn from a study of T-cell reconstitution after alpha-beta-depleted transplantation in children. The study's findings and limits: The high TCRbeta diversity at day 60 in some patients came from surviving recipient T cells and thymic progenitors. At around two months after transplant, the alpha-beta T cells were reportedly derived from several hundred expanded clones that came from non-depleted graft cells. Newly produced T cells mostly provided counts and TCRbeta diversity after one year, as hyperexpanded clones declined.

Using unique molecular identifiers, the investigators prepared the TCRbeta library. Via MiXCR, TCRdb re-called the PCR reads, giving one row per CDR3 protein. Of about 590,000 distinct CDR3 sequences in the sample, roughly 13% were seen once. On this clonotype: The antigen is unknown.

With 6 bases removed from V and 2 bases from J, the gap between germline ends came to 14 bases. The length of the CDR3 is 13 residues. The germline V gene encodes CDR1 SQVTM and CDR2 ANQGSEA. The chain combines TRBV29-1 with TRBJ2-7, with D possibly TRBD2 on 5 matching bases. This receptor was taken from a male patient under 18 who had a stem cell transplant for acute myeloid leukemia, so the T cells may come from the graft donor. Here the sequenced sample was PBMCs, mostly from graft donor cells, taken 360 days after TCRalphabeta/CD19-depleted stem cell transplant. CDR3 region: CSVAGNGTYEQYF. The CDR3 DNA sequence: TGCAGCGTGGCCGGGAACGGGACCTACGAGCAGTACTTC.